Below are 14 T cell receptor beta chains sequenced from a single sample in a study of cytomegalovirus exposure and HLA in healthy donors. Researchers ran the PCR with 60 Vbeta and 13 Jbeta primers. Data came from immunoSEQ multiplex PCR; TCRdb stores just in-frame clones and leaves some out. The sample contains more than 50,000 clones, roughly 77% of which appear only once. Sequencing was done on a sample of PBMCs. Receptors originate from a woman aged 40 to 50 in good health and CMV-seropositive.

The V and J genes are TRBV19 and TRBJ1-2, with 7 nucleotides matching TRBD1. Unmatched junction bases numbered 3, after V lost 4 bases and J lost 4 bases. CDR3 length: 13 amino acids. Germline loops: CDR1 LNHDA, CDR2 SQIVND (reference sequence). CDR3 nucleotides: TGTGCCAGTAGTACCGGGACAGCCTATGGCTACACCTTC. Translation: CASSTGTAYGYTF.

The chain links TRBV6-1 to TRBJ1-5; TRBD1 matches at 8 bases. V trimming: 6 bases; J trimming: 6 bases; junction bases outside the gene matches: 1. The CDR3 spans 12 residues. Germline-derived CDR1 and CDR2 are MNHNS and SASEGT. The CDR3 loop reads CASRTGAQPQHF. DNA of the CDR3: TGTGCCAGCAGGACAGGGGCTCAGCCCCAGCATTTT.

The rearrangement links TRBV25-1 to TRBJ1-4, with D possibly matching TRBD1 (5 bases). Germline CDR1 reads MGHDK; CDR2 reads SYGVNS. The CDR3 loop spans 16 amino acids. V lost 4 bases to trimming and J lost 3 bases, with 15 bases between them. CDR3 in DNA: TGTGCCAGCAGTGCCCAGCAGGGTTTTGCTAATGAAAAACTGTTTTTT. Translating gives CASSAQQGFANEKLFF.

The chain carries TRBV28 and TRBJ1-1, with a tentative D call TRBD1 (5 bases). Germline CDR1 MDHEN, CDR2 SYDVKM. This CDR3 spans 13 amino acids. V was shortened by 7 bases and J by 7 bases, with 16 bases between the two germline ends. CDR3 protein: CASTFGRGIEAFF. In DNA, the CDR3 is TGTGCCAGCACCTTCGGTAGGGGTATTGAAGCTTTCTTT.

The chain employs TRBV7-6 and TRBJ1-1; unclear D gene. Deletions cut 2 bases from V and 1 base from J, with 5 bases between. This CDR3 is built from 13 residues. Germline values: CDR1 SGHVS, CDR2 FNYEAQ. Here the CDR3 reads CASSLQENTEAFF. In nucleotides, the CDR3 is TGTGCCAGCAGCTTACAGGAGAACACTGAAGCTTTCTTT.

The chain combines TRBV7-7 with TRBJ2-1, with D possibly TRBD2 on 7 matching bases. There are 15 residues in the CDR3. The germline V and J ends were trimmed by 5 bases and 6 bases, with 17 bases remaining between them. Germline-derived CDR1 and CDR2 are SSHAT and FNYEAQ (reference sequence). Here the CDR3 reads CASSPAGGGGNEQFF. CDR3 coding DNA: TGTGCCAGCAGCCCCGCAGGCGGGGGCGGCAATGAGCAGTTCTTC.

In nucleotides, the CDR3 is TGTGCCAGCAGCCCTCACCTATCACAGGAGGGCACTGAAGCTTTCTTT. It specifies CASSPHLSQEGTEAFF. The chain has TRBV5-6 and TRBJ1-1; tentative D call: TRBD1 (5 bases). The length of the CDR3 is 16 residues. Trimming took 4 bases from V and 4 from J, leaving 20 bases between them. Per the germline V gene, CDR1 is SGHDT and CDR2 is YYEEEE.

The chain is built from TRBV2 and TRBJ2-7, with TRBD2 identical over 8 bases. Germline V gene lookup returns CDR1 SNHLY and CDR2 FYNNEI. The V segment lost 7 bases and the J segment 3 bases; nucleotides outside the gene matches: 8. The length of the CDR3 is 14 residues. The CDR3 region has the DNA TGTGCCAGCAAAGGACTAGCATTCGACTACGAGCAGTACTTC. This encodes CASKGLAFDYEQYF. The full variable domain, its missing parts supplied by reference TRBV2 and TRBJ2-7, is EPEVTQTPSHQVTQMGQEVILRCVPISNHLYFYWYRQILGQKVEFLVSFYNNEISEKSEIFDDQFSVERPDGSNFTLKIRSTKLEDSAMYFCASKGLAFDYEQYFGPGTRLTVT.

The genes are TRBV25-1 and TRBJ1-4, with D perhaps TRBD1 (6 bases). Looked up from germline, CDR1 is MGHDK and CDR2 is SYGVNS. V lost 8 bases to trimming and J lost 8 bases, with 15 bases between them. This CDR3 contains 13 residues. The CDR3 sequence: CASEEQGREKLFF. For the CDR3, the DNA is TGTGCCAGCGAGGAACAGGGCCGGGAAAAACTGTTTTTT.

CDR3 nucleotide sequence: TGCAGCGTTCCCCTCCAGGGGGCGTTCACAGATACGCAGTATTTT. Residues: CSVPLQGAFTDTQYF. The chain recombines TRBV29-1 with TRBJ2-3, with 8 bases matching TRBD1. The CDR3 consists of 15 residues. J was trimmed by 2 bases and V by 5 bases; bases with no gene match: 9. Looked up from germline, CDR1 is SQVTM and CDR2 is ANQGSEA.

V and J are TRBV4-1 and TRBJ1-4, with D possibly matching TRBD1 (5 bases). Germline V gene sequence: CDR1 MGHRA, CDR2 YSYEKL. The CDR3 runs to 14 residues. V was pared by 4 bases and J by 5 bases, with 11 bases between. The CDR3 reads CASSLIGGNEKLFF. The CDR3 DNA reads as TGCGCCAGCAGCCTCATCGGGGGGAATGAAAAACTGTTTTTT.

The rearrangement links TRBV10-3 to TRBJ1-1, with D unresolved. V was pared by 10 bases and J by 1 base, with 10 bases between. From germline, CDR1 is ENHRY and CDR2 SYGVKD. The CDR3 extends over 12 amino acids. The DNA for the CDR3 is TGTGCCACCCTAAACGGGAACACTGAAGCTTTCTTT. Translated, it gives CATLNGNTEAFF.

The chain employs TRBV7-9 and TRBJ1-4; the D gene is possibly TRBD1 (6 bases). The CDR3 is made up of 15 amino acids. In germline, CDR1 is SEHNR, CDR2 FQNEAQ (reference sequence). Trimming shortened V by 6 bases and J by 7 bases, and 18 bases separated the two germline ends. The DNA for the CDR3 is TGTGCCAGCAGAGAGGGGGTCTGGATGGGTGAAAAACTGTTTTTT. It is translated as CASREGVWMGEKLFF.

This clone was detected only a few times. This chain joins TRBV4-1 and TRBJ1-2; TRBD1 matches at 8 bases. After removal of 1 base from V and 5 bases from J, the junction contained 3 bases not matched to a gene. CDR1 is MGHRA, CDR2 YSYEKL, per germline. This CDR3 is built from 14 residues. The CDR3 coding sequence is TGCGCCAGCAGCCAAGCAGGGGGCCGTTATGGCTACACCTTC. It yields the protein CASSQAGGRYGYTF.